This entry lists 27 T cell receptor beta chains sequenced from one sample in a study of T cell repertoires in cytomegalovirus infection. TCRdb recomputed calls from the reads with MiXCR, one row per CDR3 protein. Of approximately 83,000 distinct CDR3 sequences listed, about 24% are singletons. Which antigens these TCRs recognize remains unknown. This material consisted of CD8+ T cells from cultured PBMCs, taken from culture after CMV antigen stimulation. These receptors all stem from a human donor in good health (CMV status not recorded). Some clones in this sample may be carry-over from other donors' samples.

This clonotype was found many times. The V gene is TRBV7-9, the J gene TRBJ1-4; the match to TRBD1 covers 10 bases. Germline-derived CDR1 and CDR2 are SEHNR and FQNEAQ (reference sequence). The CDR3 consists of 18 residues. Trimming at V came to 4 bases and at J to 0 bases, leaving 8 bases not matched to a gene. This CDR3 is CASSSFPGQGPTNEKLFF. For the CDR3, the DNA is TGTGCCAGCAGCTCCTTTCCGGGACAGGGGCCAACTAATGAAAAACTGTTTTTT.

This clonotype was counted between two and nine times. The rearrangement uses TRBV7-9 and TRBJ1-2, with 7 bases matching TRBD1. The V gene end was trimmed by 5 bases and the J gene end by 4 bases; junction bases not matched to a gene: 10. The germline gives CDR1 SEHNR, CDR2 FQNEAQ (reference sequence). The CDR3 is 15 residues long. The DNA for the CDR3 is TGTGCCAGCAGCGCTCCGGGACAGAAAAGCTATGGCTACACCTTC. It specifies CASSAPGQKSYGYTF.

The table lists this clonotype with a few counts. The rearrangement links TRBV2 to TRBJ1-6, with no clear D. Between the trimmed V and J ends, which lost 5 bases and 5 bases, there was a span of 13 bases. This CDR3 has 15 amino acids. Germline CDR1 and CDR2: SNHLY and FYNNEI. CDR3 bases: TGTGCCAGCAGTCCGGGGAGGGTAAATAATTCACCCCTCCACTTT. Its translation is CASSPGRVNNSPLHF.

This clonotype has just a few counts. V is TRBV15 and J is TRBJ2-7, with TRBD2 matching 7 bases. The CDR3 consists of 16 residues. Germline loops: CDR1 LNHNV, CDR2 YYDKDF (reference sequence). The ends lost 4 bases at V and 3 bases at J; junction bases unmatched: 12. The CDR3 is CATSTMGGTTVYEQYF. The CDR3 coding sequence is TGTGCCACCAGCACAATGGGGGGGACGACTGTCTACGAGCAGTACTTC.

The V gene is TRBV6-2 or TRBV6-3, the J gene TRBJ2-1; D gene uncertain. The CDR3 length is 14 residues. Trimming cost V 8 bases and J 4 bases, with 15 bases left between them. Germline assignment: CDR1 MNHEY and CDR2 SVGEGT. The CDR3 sequence: CASWASGVYNEQFF. CDR3 nucleotides: TGTGCCAGCTGGGCGTCTGGGGTATACAATGAGCAGTTCTTC.

This clonotype has a count of ten or more. The chain joins TRBV5-1 to TRBJ2-7; no firm D call. The CDR3 sequence is 11 residues long. V was clipped by 4 bases and J by 7 bases, with 9 bases between them. Germline V gene sequence: CDR1 SGHRS, CDR2 YFSETQ. The CDR3 DNA is TGCGCCAGCAGCCCCAACACAGAGCAGTACTTC. It encodes CASSPNTEQYF.

The chain is built from TRBV6-2 or TRBV6-3 and TRBJ1-1; perhaps TRBD1 as D (6 bases). Germline assignment: CDR1 MNHEY and CDR2 SVGEGT. This CDR3 has 18 amino acids. V was trimmed by 2 bases and J by 3 bases, leaving 22 bases between them. In DNA form, the CDR3 reads TGTGCCAGCAGTTACGACCCCGTCGGGGGGGCCGGATACACTGAAGCTTTCTTT. Protein: CASSYDPVGGAGYTEAFF.

This clonotype has only a few counts. V gene TRBV7-9 combines with J gene TRBJ2-3, with D perhaps assigned TRBD1 or TRBD2 (6 bases each). The CDR3 has 14 residues. The germline gives CDR1 SEHNR, CDR2 FQNEAQ (reference sequence). V was trimmed by 5 bases and J by 4 bases, leaving 13 bases between them. This chain's CDR3 is CASSLGRGADTQYF. The DNA for the CDR3 is TGTGCCAGCAGCCTAGGTAGGGGGGCAGATACGCAGTATTTT.

This clonotype was observed a handful of times. This chain connects TRBV7-6 to TRBJ1-1, with D unclear. Looked up from germline, CDR1 is SGHVS and CDR2 is FNYEAQ. CDR3 length: 14 amino acids. V was clipped by 5 bases and J by 5 bases, with 15 bases between them. The CDR3 nucleotides read TGTGCCAGCAGCACCGACACCCTGGGGACTGAAGCTTTCTTT. It yields the protein CASSTDTLGTEAFF.

This clonotype was seen a few times. The rearrangement uses TRBV6-2 or TRBV6-3 and TRBJ1-1; D remains unclear. V gave up 4 bases and J gave up 0 bases, with 9 bases separating them. The germline V gene encodes CDR1 MNHEY and CDR2 SVGEGT. This CDR3 is 14 amino acids long. The CDR3 DNA reads as TGTGCCAGCAGTTCTAGGAGGGTGAACACTGAAGCTTTCTTT. Translation gives CASSSRRVNTEAFF.

This chain connects TRBV5-4 to TRBJ2-7; 9 bases are a match to TRBD1. Trimming cost V 4 bases and J 6 bases; bases outside gene matches: 8. The CDR3 totals 14 residues. CDR1 and CDR2 (germline): SGHNT, YYREEE (reference sequence). The CDR3 DNA reads as TGTGCCAGCAGCGACGCCGGGACAGGGATCGAGCAGTACTTC. It is translated as CASSDAGTGIEQYF.

The J gene is TRBJ2-2, the V gene TRBV19, with 10 bases matching TRBD2. With 5 bases clipped from V and 1 base from J, the junction kept 1 base outside the gene matches. The CDR3 loop spans 15 amino acids. CDR1 is LNHDA and CDR2 is SQIVND in the germline V gene (reference sequence). This chain's CDR3 is CASSWTSGNTGELFF. As DNA, the CDR3 is TGTGCCAGTAGTTGGACTAGCGGGAACACCGGGGAGCTGTTTTTT. The full variable domain, rest sourced from reference TRBV19 and TRBJ2-2, is DGGITQSPKYLFRKEGQNVTLSCEQNLNHDAMYWYRQDPGQGLRLIYYSQIVNDFQKGDIAEGYSVSREKKESFPLTVTSAQKNPTAFYLCASSWTSGNTGELFFGEGSRLTVL.

This clonotype occurred many times. The genes are TRBV7-8 and TRBJ2-5; tentative D call: TRBD1 (6 bases). The germline V gene has CDR1 SGHVS and CDR2 FQNEAQ. Trimming cost V 5 bases and J 2 bases, with 15 bases left between them. This CDR3 is 15 amino acids long. The CDR3 is CASSAKDRRQETQYF. CDR3 coding DNA: TGTGCCAGCAGCGCGAAAGACAGGAGGCAAGAGACCCAGTACTTC.

Many counts were recorded for this clonotype. This sequence joins TRBV28 and TRBJ1-5; no definite D call. The CDR3 has 14 residues. Germline CDR1 MDHEN, CDR2 SYDVKM. V gave up 4 bases and J gave up 8 bases, with 15 bases separating them. In nucleotides, the CDR3 is TGTGCCAGCAGTTCTGGAAGGACGATCGAGCCCCAGCATTTT. Its protein is CASSSGRTIEPQHF.

This clonotype was counted many times. The chain carries TRBV7-8 and TRBJ2-6; D is perhaps TRBD1 (6 bases). Trimming removed 5 bases from V and 3 bases from J, with 11 bases in between. CDR1 is SGHVS and CDR2 is FQNEAQ in the germline V gene. The CDR3 runs to 15 residues. The CDR3 DNA sequence: TGTGCCAGCAGCCAAGGGGGAATTGGGGCCAACGTCCTGACTTTC. It translates to CASSQGGIGANVLTF.

This clonotype was seen many times. The chain joins TRBV7-6 to TRBJ2-1, with unresolved D. Trimming removed 5 bases at V and 8 bases at J, with 19 bases between. CDR3 length: 15 amino acids. Per the germline V gene, CDR1 is SGHVS and CDR2 is FNYEAQ. For the CDR3, the DNA is TGTGCCAGCAGCCACGTCCGAGAGGCTACCCATGAGCAGTTCTTC. Translating it yields CASSHVREATHEQFF.

In this sample, this clonotype turned up a few times. The chain links TRBV19 to TRBJ2-7, with 7 bases aligning to TRBD2. The trim removed 3 bases at V and 1 base at J, leaving 3 bases unmatched. Germline CDR1 and CDR2: LNHDA and SQIVND (reference sequence). The CDR3 contains 14 residues. For the CDR3, the DNA is TGTGCCAGTAGTATCGGGAGGCGGTCCTACGAGCAGTACTTC. Amino acids: CASSIGRRSYEQYF. Full variable domain (outside the CDR3, taken from reference TRBV19 and TRBJ2-7): DGGITQSPKYLFRKEGQNVTLSCEQNLNHDAMYWYRQDPGQGLRLIYYSQIVNDFQKGDIAEGYSVSREKKESFPLTVTSAQKNPTAFYLCASSIGRRSYEQYFGPGTRLTVT.

This clonotype showed up just a few times. V is TRBV19 and J is TRBJ1-1; D perhaps matches TRBD1 (5 bases). With 7 bases removed from V and 1 base from J, the gap between germline ends came to 16 bases. CDR1 is LNHDA and CDR2 is SQIVND in the germline V gene (reference sequence). The CDR3 is made up of 15 amino acids. CDR3 in amino acids: CASMRAPRGNTEAFF. CDR3 nucleotides: TGTGCCAGTATGAGGGCACCGAGGGGGAACACTGAAGCTTTCTTT.

The sample holds many counts of this clonotype. The chain recombines TRBV7-2 with TRBJ2-5, with a weak D call TRBD1 (5 bases). There are 13 residues in the CDR3. The V end lost 3 bases, the J end lost 3 bases, and 8 bases lay between the germline ends. Germline CDR1 reads SGHTA; CDR2 reads FQGNSA. Here the CDR3 reads CASSFDRKETQYF. The DNA for the CDR3 is TGTGCCAGCAGCTTCGACAGAAAAGAGACCCAGTACTTC.

This clonotype was recorded many times. The chain recombines TRBV7-9 with TRBJ1-4; 10 positions match TRBD1. The junction had 8 bases not matched to a gene; V was cut back by 5 bases and J by 8 bases. Looked up from germline, CDR1 is SEHNR and CDR2 is FQNEAQ (reference sequence). This CDR3 has 15 amino acids. DNA for the CDR3: TGTGCCAGCAGCCCCCTGACAGGGGGCGCCGAAAAACTGTTTTTT. Amino acid sequence: CASSPLTGGAEKLFF.

The V and J genes are TRBV5-1 and TRBJ2-3; the D gene is possibly TRBD1 (6 bases). This CDR3 contains 14 residues. V lost 2 bases, J lost 6 bases, and 13 bases lay in between. Germline lookup yields CDR1 SGHRS and CDR2 YFSETQ. As DNA, the CDR3 is TGCGCCAGCAGCTTTGGACAGCGAAGGGATACGCAGTATTTT. It codes for CASSFGQRRDTQYF.

This clonotype was detected only a few times. The V and J genes are TRBV14 and TRBJ2-7; TRBD1 matches at 11 bases. Germline-derived CDR1 and CDR2 are SGHDN and FVKESK. The CDR3 is made up of 17 amino acids. V trimming: 1 base; J trimming: 0 bases; junction bases outside the gene matches: 5. The CDR3 DNA reads as TGTGCCAGCAGCCAAGGGACAGGGGGCTACCTCTCCTACGAGCAGTACTTC. Encoded protein: CASSQGTGGYLSYEQYF.

V gene TRBV7-9 combines with J gene TRBJ1-2; TRBD1 is a possible D gene (6 bases). CDR1 SEHNR and CDR2 FQNEAQ come from the germline V gene (reference sequence). Trimming shortened V by 5 bases and J by 3 bases, and 16 bases separated the two germline ends. The CDR3 runs to 15 residues. The CDR3 here is CASSPVDPGDYGYTF. In DNA form, the CDR3 reads TGTGCCAGCAGCCCAGTCGATCCAGGGGACTATGGCTACACCTTC.

This clonotype was picked up a small number of times. V usage is TRBV28 and J usage is TRBJ2-5, with 9 positions matching TRBD2. The CDR3 covers 17 residues. The V gene's germline CDR1 is MDHEN and CDR2 SYDVKM. V lost 7 bases, J lost 1 base, and 13 bases stayed unmatched. CDR3 nucleotides: TGTGCCAGCATCAGGGGGAGCGGGGGGTCCCCCCAAGAGACCCAGTACTTC. This gives the protein CASIRGSGGSPQETQYF.

This clonotype was seen a few times. The V call is TRBV11-3, the J call TRBJ2-2; 11 bases match TRBD2. The trim removed 5 bases at V and 0 bases at J, leaving 8 bases unmatched. This CDR3 contains 18 residues. Germline lookup yields CDR1 SGHNT and CDR2 YENEEA. CDR3 amino acids: CASSLRTSGGSNTGELFF. CDR3 DNA: TGTGCCAGCAGCCTGCGAACTAGCGGGGGATCGAACACCGGGGAGCTGTTTTTT.

The chain carries TRBV6-5 and TRBJ2-3; D unresolved. Germline V gives CDR1 MNHEY, CDR2 SVGAGI. The CDR3 length is 14 residues. Trimming left V 3 bases short and J 0 bases short, with 7 bases between. The CDR3 region is CASSYQDSTDTQYF. Here the CDR3 DNA reads TGTGCCAGCAGTTATCAAGATAGCACAGATACGCAGTATTTT.

The gene calls are TRBV6-2 or TRBV6-3 and TRBJ1-3; D uncertain. The CDR3 has 17 amino acids. Per the germline V gene, CDR1 is MNHEY and CDR2 is SVGEGT. V shed 0 bases and J shed 0 bases, with 12 bases lying between them. The CDR3 region is CASSYSGRTLSGNTIYF. Here the CDR3 DNA reads TGTGCCAGCAGTTACTCCGGCAGGACCCTCTCTGGAAACACCATATATTTT.